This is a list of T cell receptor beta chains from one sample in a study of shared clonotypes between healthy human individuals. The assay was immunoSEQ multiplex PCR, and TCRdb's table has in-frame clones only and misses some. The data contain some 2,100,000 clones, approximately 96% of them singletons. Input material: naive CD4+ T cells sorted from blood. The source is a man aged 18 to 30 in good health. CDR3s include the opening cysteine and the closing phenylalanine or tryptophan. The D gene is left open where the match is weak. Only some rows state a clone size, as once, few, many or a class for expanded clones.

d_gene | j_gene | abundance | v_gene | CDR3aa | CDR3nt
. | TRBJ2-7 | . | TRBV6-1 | CASSEEFWAIYEQYF | TGTGCCAGCAGTGAGGAGTTTTGGGCTATTTACGAGCAGTACTTC
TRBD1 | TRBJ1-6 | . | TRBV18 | CASSLTRQGENSPLHF | TGTGCCAGCTCACTTACTCGACAGGGTGAGAATTCACCCCTCCACTTT
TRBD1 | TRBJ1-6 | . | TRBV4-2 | CASSQDVGQRYTNSPLHF | TGTGCCAGCAGCCAAGATGTGGGACAGCGATATACTAATTCACCCCTCCACTTT
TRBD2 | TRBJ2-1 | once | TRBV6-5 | CASSSGLAGINEQFF | TGTGCCAGCAGTTCGGGACTAGCGGGGATCAATGAGCAGTTCTTC
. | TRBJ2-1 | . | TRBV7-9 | CASSLAGDSHNEQFF | TGTGCCAGCAGCTTAGCGGGAGACAGTCACAATGAGCAGTTCTTC
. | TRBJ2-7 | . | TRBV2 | CASSVRRERGYEQYF | TGTGCCAGCAGTGTCAGGAGGGAACGGGGCTACGAGCAGTACTTC
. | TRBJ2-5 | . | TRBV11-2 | CASSLGTWLETQYF | TGTGCCAGCAGCTTAGGGACGTGGCTGGAGACCCAGTACTTC
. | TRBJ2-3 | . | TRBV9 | CASSVDLTVTDTQYF | TGTGCCAGCAGCGTAGATTTGACAGTCACAGATACGCAGTATTTT
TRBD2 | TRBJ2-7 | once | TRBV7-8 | CASSLELAGGNEQYF | TGTGCCAGCAGCTTAGAACTAGCGGGAGGAAACGAGCAGTACTTC
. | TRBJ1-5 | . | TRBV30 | CAWSPGDYSNQPQHF | TGTGCCTGGAGTCCAGGAGATTATAGCAATCAGCCCCAGCATTTT
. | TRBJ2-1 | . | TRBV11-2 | CASSIGISRDEQFF | TGTGCCAGCAGTATAGGGATTAGCCGGGATGAGCAGTTCTTC
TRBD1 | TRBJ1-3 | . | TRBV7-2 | CASSLGQGSGNTIYF | TGTGCCAGCAGCTTGGGACAGGGCTCTGGAAACACCATATATTTT
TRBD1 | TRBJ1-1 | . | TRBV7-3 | CASSLTSPGQGFCTEAFF | TGTGCCAGCAGCTTAACTTCACCGGGACAGGGGTTCTGCACTGAAGCTTTCTTT
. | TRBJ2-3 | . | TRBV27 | CASRSQADSSTDTQYF | TGTGCCAGCAGATCACAGGCAGACTCTAGCACAGATACGCAGTATTTT
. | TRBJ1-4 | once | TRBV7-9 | CASSSGDPATNEKLFF | TGTGCCAGCAGCTCAGGGGACCCCGCAACTAATGAAAAACTGTTTTTT
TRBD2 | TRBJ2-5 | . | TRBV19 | CASSQLASQETQYF | TGTGCCAGTAGCCAACTAGCGAGTCAAGAGACCCAGTACTTC